A single sample gave rise to the 21 T cell receptor beta chains below, sequenced in a study of T-cell memory formation after mild COVID-19. MiXCR, applied by TCRdb to the 5' RACE reads, yields one record per CDR3 protein. The data hold about 210,000 distinct CDR3 sequences, with 27% observed a single time. The sample consisted of PBMCs or a T cell subset sorted from them (not recorded which). These receptor sequences come from an adult woman who had mild COVID-19 (a few samples of this study predate the infection). Cell type and time point are not known.

The rearrangement joins TRBV5-4 to TRBJ2-7; perhaps TRBD1 as D (6 bases). V was clipped by 2 bases and J by 4 bases, with 10 bases between them. The CDR3 is 13 amino acids. Germline V lookup: CDR1 SGHNT, CDR2 YYREEE (reference sequence). DNA for the CDR3: TGTGCCAGCAGCTTTGGGGGCATTTACGAGCAGTACTTC. Its protein product is CASSFGGIYEQYF.

The chain recombines TRBV5-5 with TRBJ2-3, with D unresolved. CDR3 length: 14 amino acids. Germline CDR1 reads SGHKS; CDR2 reads YYEKEE (reference sequence). The V and J ends lost 5 bases and 0 bases respectively, with 10 bases between them. The DNA of the CDR3 is TGTGCCAGCAGATCGTCCATTAGCACAGATACGCAGTATTTT. As protein: CASRSSISTDTQYF.

V gene TRBV12-3 or TRBV12-4 combines with J gene TRBJ1-1; D gene ambiguous. V was cut by 4 bases and J by 6 bases, with 12 bases left in between. The CDR3 is 13 amino acids. The CDR3 here is CASSSGPSAEAFF. CDR3 sequence (DNA): TGTGCCAGCAGTTCTGGACCCTCCGCTGAAGCTTTCTTT.

The rearrangement joins TRBV7-2 to TRBJ1-2; 10 bases agree with TRBD1. Germline V gene data show CDR1 as SGHTA and CDR2 as FQGNSA. CDR3 length: 15 residues. V dropped 1 base and J dropped 8; count of bases not matched to a gene: 7. This chain's CDR3 is CASSLGRDRGGGYTF. The CDR3 DNA sequence: TGTGCCAGCAGCTTAGGCCGGGACAGGGGAGGCGGCTACACCTTC.

The chain is built from TRBV30 and TRBJ2-3; D gene uncertain. Germline CDR1 reads GTSNPN; CDR2 reads SVGIG (reference sequence). This CDR3 spans 13 amino acids. V dropped 0 bases and J dropped 6 bases, with 10 bases sitting between them. Written as DNA, the CDR3 is TGTGCCTGGAGTGTACGAACGCGGGATACGCAGTATTTT. This translates into CAWSVRTRDTQYF.

The chain couples TRBV6-5 to TRBJ1-2, with D possibly being TRBD1 (6 bases). Trimming pared 2 bases from V and 7 bases from J, leaving 14 bases between. The CDR3 consists of 14 residues. Per the germline V gene, CDR1 is MNHEY and CDR2 is SVGAGI. The CDR3 bases are TGTGCCAGCAGTTACAGCAGGGGTGATGTTGGCTACACCTTC. As protein: CASSYSRGDVGYTF.

This clonotype came up a few times. The chain employs TRBV20-1 and TRBJ1-1, with TRBD1 as a possible D gene (6 bases). CDR1 and CDR2 from the germline V gene are DFQATT and SNEGSKA (reference sequence). With 2 bases removed from V and 3 bases from J, the gap between germline ends came to 13 bases. This CDR3 has 14 residues. The CDR3 loop is CSARRPGADTEAFF. The DNA of the CDR3 is TGCAGTGCTAGAAGGCCGGGGGCGGACACTGAAGCTTTCTTT.

This sequence joins TRBV20-1 and TRBJ2-5, with 10 bases fitting TRBD2. In germline, CDR1 is DFQATT, CDR2 SNEGSKA (reference sequence). The CDR3 loop spans 15 amino acids. Losses at the gene ends were 0 bases for V and 5 bases for J; bases not matched to a gene: 6. The CDR3 DNA is TGCAGTGCTAGAGATCCGCTAGCGGGAGTTGAGACCCAGTACTTC. It is translated as CSARDPLAGVETQYF.

The sample holds a few counts of this clonotype. This chain links TRBV24-1 with TRBJ2-5; 12 nucleotides align to TRBD1. The CDR3 contains 18 residues. CDR1 is KGHDR, CDR2 SFDVKD, per germline. The ends lost 4 bases at V and 4 bases at J; junction bases unmatched: 12. The CDR3 protein is CATSDLNRDRGLRETQYF. Written as DNA, the CDR3 is TGTGCCACCAGTGACTTGAACCGGGACAGGGGGCTTCGAGAGACCCAGTACTTC.

This clonotype was counted between two and nine times. The chain combines TRBV7-9 with TRBJ1-6; D ambiguous. Germline CDR1 reads SEHNR; CDR2 reads FQNEAQ (reference sequence). The CDR3 extends over 14 amino acids. V dropped 5 bases and J dropped 6 bases, with 11 bases sitting between them. CDR3 in DNA: TGTGCCAGCAGCCGGGCCCTTTTTAATTCACCCCTCCACTTT. This translates into CASSRALFNSPLHF.

This clonotype was recorded a few times. V is TRBV2 and J is TRBJ2-2; no clear D. V was trimmed by 0 bases and J by 6 bases, leaving 5 bases between them. The CDR3 contains 13 residues. Germline lookup yields CDR1 SNHLY and CDR2 FYNNEI. The CDR3 DNA reads TGTGCCAGCAGTGAAGCGCTGGCCGGGGAGCTGTTTTTT. This encodes CASSEALAGELFF.

There are a few counts of this clonotype. The gene calls are TRBV3-1 and TRBJ2-3; the D is unclear. V was shortened by 0 bases and J by 7 bases, with 14 bases between the two germline ends. There are 15 residues in the CDR3. Germline V gene data show CDR1 as LGHDT and CDR2 as YNNKEL (reference sequence). The DNA of the CDR3 is TGTGCCAGCAGCCAAGAAGGAACCTTTGGAAATACGCAGTATTTT. It encodes CASSQEGTFGNTQYF.

V and J are TRBV27 and TRBJ2-7, with a weak D call TRBD2 (6 bases). The V end was cut by 5 bases, the J end by 0 bases, with 11 bases between. Per the germline V gene, CDR1 is MNHEY and CDR2 is SMNVEV (reference sequence). This CDR3 has 14 amino acids. The DNA for the CDR3 is TGTGCCAGCAGTAGCGGGCCAAACTCCTACGAGCAGTACTTC. Encoded protein: CASSSGPNSYEQYF.

This clonotype was seen a handful of times. This chain links TRBV29-1 with TRBJ2-6; D not resolved. Germline V gene sequence: CDR1 SQVTM, CDR2 ANQGSEA. The CDR3 is made up of 12 amino acids. The germline V and J ends were trimmed by 6 bases and 0 bases, with 3 bases remaining between them. CDR3 sequence reads: CSVSSGANVLTF. CDR3 nucleotide sequence: TGCAGCGTATCCTCTGGGGCCAACGTCCTGACTTTC.

The CDR3 loop reads CASSFEGTYGYTF. CDR3 coding DNA: TGTGCCAGCAGTTTTGAAGGAACCTATGGCTACACCTTC. The chain recombines TRBV12-3 or TRBV12-4 with TRBJ1-2; D call uncertain. The CDR3 runs 13 residues. V shed 3 bases and J shed 4 bases, with 9 bases lying between them.

This clonotype turned up a few times. The gene calls are TRBV3-1 and TRBJ2-7; TRBD2 aligns across 7 bases. The CDR3 sequence is 14 residues long. Trimming took 1 base from V and 3 from J; bases not matched to a gene: 3. CDR1 is LGHDT, CDR2 YNNKEL, per germline (reference sequence). The CDR3 loop reads CASSQGGLDYEQYF. The CDR3 nucleotides are TGTGCCAGCAGCCAAGGTGGACTAGACTACGAGCAGTACTTC.

The genes are TRBV9 and TRBJ2-1; D is unresolved. This CDR3 region has 13 residues. Per the germline V gene, CDR1 is SGDLS and CDR2 is YYNGEE. V shed 0 bases and J shed 6 bases, with 7 bases lying between them. In DNA form, the CDR3 reads TGTGCCAGCAGCGTAGCGTCTAGCAATGAGCAGTTCTTC. This codes for CASSVASSNEQFF.

This sequence joins TRBV2 and TRBJ2-5; 8 positions match TRBD2. This CDR3 contains 16 residues. Per the germline V gene, CDR1 is SNHLY and CDR2 is FYNNEI. Trimming cost V 5 bases and J 4 bases; bases outside gene matches: 12. This CDR3 is CASSQTGGAWLETQYF. The CDR3, as DNA: TGTGCCAGCAGTCAAACCGGGGGGGCCTGGTTAGAGACCCAGTACTTC.

The V gene is TRBV5-5, the J gene TRBJ1-1; possibly TRBD1 for D (6 bases). The germline V gene has CDR1 SGHKS and CDR2 YYEKEE (reference sequence). The germline V and J ends were trimmed by 4 bases and 5 bases, with 18 bases remaining between them. There are 15 residues in the CDR3. The CDR3 coding sequence is TGTGCCAGCAGCCCACGGACAGTTACGGGAACTGAAGCTTTCTTT. Its protein product is CASSPRTVTGTEAFF.

The table lists this clonotype with a few counts. This chain links TRBV5-6 with TRBJ2-7, with a tentative D call TRBD2 (5 bases). Trimming took off 6 bases at V and 7 bases at J, with 26 bases between the two ends. CDR3 length equals 16 residues. Germline CDR1 is SGHDT and CDR2 is YYEEEE. The CDR3 reads CASTLHPVLRDREQYF. The DNA for the CDR3 is TGTGCCAGCACTCTACACCCAGTCCTACGGGATCGGGAGCAGTACTTC.

This clonotype was recorded many times. This chain links TRBV12-3 or TRBV12-4 with TRBJ1-5; a possible D gene is TRBD1 (5 bases). The V end was cut by 2 bases, the J end by 1 base, with 9 bases between. The CDR3 runs 15 residues. CDR3 in amino acids: CASSLQGISNQPQHF. CDR3 nucleotides: TGTGCCAGCAGTTTACAGGGTATAAGCAATCAGCCCCAGCATTTT.